Shown below are 17 T cell receptor beta chains from a single sample sequenced in a study of blood T cell repertoires in COVID-19. The repertoire was sequenced with immunoSEQ multiplex PCR; TCRdb's copy has only in-frame clones and lacks some. The sample has over 200,000 clones, 70% to 90% seen once; the top ten hold roughly 15%. Sequencing was performed on PBMCs or T cells enriched from blood (not recorded which). Receptors originate from a man between 18 and 35 years old who had recovered from COVID-19.

The chain couples TRBV11-3 to TRBJ1-6; 9 positions agree with TRBD1. The CDR3 length is 15 residues. J lost 8 bases, V lost 0 bases, and 2 bases had no gene match. Per germline, CDR1 SGHNT and CDR2 YENEEA. The CDR3 loop reads CASSLEGTGYSPLHF. The CDR3 DNA is TGTGCCAGCAGCTTAGAGGGGACAGGGTATTCACCCCTCCACTTT.

The chain employs TRBV2 and TRBJ1-5, with 8 bases matching TRBD1. V lost 8 bases and J lost 7; bases outside the gene matches: 7. The CDR3 is 13 residues long. Germline-derived CDR1 and CDR2 are SNHLY and FYNNEI. The chain's CDR3 is CASGAGGIQPQHF. As DNA, the CDR3 is TGTGCCAGCGGGGCAGGGGGCATACAGCCCCAGCATTTT.

This clone was recorded only once. The rearrangement uses TRBV5-5 and TRBJ1-5; weak D call: TRBD1 (5 bases). The V end lost 4 bases, the J end lost 0 bases, and 17 bases lay between the germline ends. Germline values: CDR1 SGHKS, CDR2 YYEKEE (reference sequence). CDR3 length equals 17 residues. CDR3 bases: TGTGCCAGCAGCAAAAAACAGGTGGAAGATAGCAATCAGCCCCAGCATTTT. Translation gives CASSKKQVEDSNQPQHF.

The rearrangement uses TRBV18 and TRBJ2-1; 11 bases map to TRBD2. With 4 bases clipped from V and 5 bases from J, the junction kept 4 bases outside the gene matches. The CDR3 loop spans 15 amino acids. In germline, CDR1 is KGHSH, CDR2 LQKENI. For the CDR3, the DNA is TGTGCCAGCTCACTTCTAGCGGGGGGTGACAATGAGCAGTTCTTC. This translates into CASSLLAGGDNEQFF. The full variable domain, its missing parts supplied by reference TRBV18 and TRBJ2-1, is NAGVMQNPRHLVRRRGQEARLRCSPMKGHSHVYWYRQLPEEGLKFMVYLQKENIIDESGMPKERFSAEFPKEGPSILRIQQVVRGDSAAYFCASSLLAGGDNEQFFGPGTRLTVL.

The genes are TRBV7-9 and TRBJ1-2; 11 positions match TRBD1. Germline CDR1 reads SEHNR; CDR2 reads FQNEAQ (reference sequence). The CDR3 contains 15 residues. V lost 6 bases and J lost 4; bases outside the gene matches: 7. The CDR3 DNA sequence: TGTGCCAGCAGTCGTCCGGGACAGGGGGGCTATGGCTACACCTTC. This sequence encodes CASSRPGQGGYGYTF.

The J gene is TRBJ1-2, the V gene TRBV5-1; D may be TRBD1 (6 bases). Germline V gives CDR1 SGHRS, CDR2 YFSETQ. Trimming removed 0 bases at V and 6 bases at J, with 15 bases between. The CDR3 sequence is 15 residues long. CDR3 sequence reads: CASSLASWGLDGYTF. CDR3 bases: TGCGCCAGCAGCTTGGCCAGTTGGGGGCTTGATGGCTACACCTTC.

The rearrangement joins TRBV4-1 to TRBJ1-5; maybe TRBD1 (6 bases). The germline V gene has CDR1 MGHRA and CDR2 YSYEKL. Between the trimmed V and J ends, which lost 4 bases and 7 bases, there was a span of 14 bases. The CDR3 runs 14 residues. The CDR3 DNA sequence: TGCGCCAGCAGCCCCCCAACAGGGAACCAGCCCCAGCATTTT. Encoded protein: CASSPPTGNQPQHF.

This sequence joins TRBV19 and TRBJ1-1; 9 bases match TRBD1. The CDR3 has 15 amino acids. Germline V gene sequence: CDR1 LNHDA, CDR2 SQIVND (reference sequence). V trimming: 5 bases; J trimming: 1 base; junction bases outside the gene matches: 5. The DNA of the CDR3 is TGTGCCAGTAGTCCTTGGGACAGGGCGAACACTGAAGCTTTCTTT. Translated, it gives CASSPWDRANTEAFF.

The chain links TRBV2 to TRBJ1-4; 7 bases map to TRBD1. V lost 0 bases to trimming and J lost 8 bases; unmatched junction nucleotides: 6. CDR1 and CDR2 (germline): SNHLY, FYNNEI. The CDR3 loop spans 15 amino acids. As DNA, the CDR3 is TGTGCCAGCAGTGAAGCGTGGCAGGGGGGAGAAAAACTGTTTTTT. As protein: CASSEAWQGGEKLFF.

The V call is TRBV27, the J call TRBJ2-7; D may be TRBD2 (6 bases). This CDR3 has 15 residues. The V end lost 2 bases, the J end lost 2 bases, and 13 bases lay between the germline ends. Germline V lookup: CDR1 MNHEY, CDR2 SMNVEV (reference sequence). The CDR3 DNA sequence: TGTGCCAGCAGTTTAGGGCGGGAAGGAACCTACGAGCAGTACTTC. Protein: CASSLGREGTYEQYF.

The J gene is TRBJ1-1, the V gene TRBV28; D gene uncertain. Per the germline V gene, CDR1 is MDHEN and CDR2 is SYDVKM. V was cut by 2 bases and J by 5 bases, with 9 bases left in between. The length of the CDR3 is 13 residues. Written as DNA, the CDR3 is TGTGCCAGCAGTTTAGTACGGGGTACTGAAGCTTTCTTT. It specifies CASSLVRGTEAFF. The full variable domain, completed using reference TRBV28 and TRBJ1-1, is DVKVTQSSRYLVKRTGEKVFLECVQDMDHENMFWYRQDPGLGLRLIYFSYDVKMKEKGDIPEGYSVSREKKERFSLILESASTNQTSMYLCASSLVRGTEAFFGQGTRLTVV.

This chain uses TRBV28 with TRBJ2-1; unclear D gene. The CDR3 length is 17 residues. Germline values: CDR1 MDHEN, CDR2 SYDVKM. Trimming pared 6 bases from V and 0 bases from J, leaving 18 bases between. The CDR3 bases are TGTGCCAGCAGAGAGGTAGCCTCCTTGGTCTCCTACAATGAGCAGTTCTTC. Its protein product is CASREVASLVSYNEQFF.

V gene TRBV5-4 combines with J gene TRBJ1-6; 7 bases are a match to TRBD1. J gave up 3 bases and V 2 bases, and 8 bases lay outside the gene matches. Germline V gene data show CDR1 as SGHNT and CDR2 as YYREEE (reference sequence). This CDR3 is 17 amino acids long. CDR3 region: CASSFRAQGVYNSPLHF. The DNA for the CDR3 is TGTGCCAGCAGCTTCAGGGCCCAGGGGGTCTATAATTCACCCCTCCACTTT.

The chain joins TRBV29-1 to TRBJ2-3, with TRBD1 matching 8 bases. The CDR3 runs 13 residues. Trimming cost V 3 bases and J 5 bases; bases outside gene matches: 4. From germline, CDR1 is SQVTM and CDR2 ANQGSEA. CDR3 region: CSVDGQGLDTQYF. The CDR3 DNA reads as TGCAGCGTTGATGGACAGGGATTAGATACGCAGTATTTT.

There are a few counts of this clone. The CDR3 sequence is CASRAGITGELFF. DNA of the CDR3: TGTGCCAGCAGGGCAGGGATCACCGGGGAGCTGTTTTTT. The chain couples TRBV27 to TRBJ2-2, with a possible D match to TRBD1 (5 bases). The CDR3 is 13 amino acids. Germline assignment: CDR1 MNHEY and CDR2 SMNVEV (reference sequence). V was cut by 6 bases and J by 4 bases, with 9 bases left in between.

The chain carries TRBV7-8 and TRBJ2-3; D remains ambiguous. Trimming pared 5 bases from V and 0 bases from J, leaving 6 bases between. Germline assignment: CDR1 SGHVS and CDR2 FQNEAQ. CDR3 length equals 13 residues. CDR3 loop: CASSQPSTDTQYF. The CDR3 region has the DNA TGTGCCAGCAGCCAGCCTAGCACAGATACGCAGTATTTT.

The chain has TRBV5-5 and TRBJ1-6; D remains ambiguous. The CDR3 is 15 amino acids. In germline, CDR1 is SGHKS, CDR2 YYEKEE (reference sequence). The V and J ends lost 2 bases and 10 bases respectively, with 16 bases between them. The DNA of the CDR3 is TGTGCCAGCAGCTTCGGCCCCACAATACAGTCACCCCTCCACTTT. Encoded protein: CASSFGPTIQSPLHF.